This T cell receptor (beta chain) was captured by sequencing in a study of blood T cell repertoires in COVID-19. Whole-study context: Material from acute and convalescent COVID-19 was sourced from the United States, Italy and Spain. PBMCs, B-cell-depleted T cells, or T cells provided the cDNA or gDNA that made up the material.

In the original workflow: The assay estimated nucleated cells by amplifying reference gene primers. Clones were sequenced by immunoSEQ multiplex PCR, and TCRdb holds only the in-frame ones, with some missing. V, J and clone size are taken as reported in that table, and D and trimming were inferred from the DNA itself. Of 150,000 to 250,000 clones in the sample, about four fifths were seen once. Membership in each cohort depended on participant-reported clinical history. Sequenced material: PBMCs or T cells enriched from blood (not recorded which). The sequence was obtained from a man aged 35-49 years who had recovered from COVID-19.

As DNA, the CDR3 is TGTGCCAGCAGTGAGACTGGGAGGCCAGATACGCAGTATTTT. It translates to CASSETGRPDTQYF. This chain connects TRBV27 to TRBJ2-3, with D perhaps matching TRBD2 (6 bases). The length of the CDR3 is 14 residues. CDR1 MNHEY and CDR2 SMNVEV come from the germline V gene (reference sequence). Deletions cut 5 bases from V and 4 bases from J, with 13 bases between.